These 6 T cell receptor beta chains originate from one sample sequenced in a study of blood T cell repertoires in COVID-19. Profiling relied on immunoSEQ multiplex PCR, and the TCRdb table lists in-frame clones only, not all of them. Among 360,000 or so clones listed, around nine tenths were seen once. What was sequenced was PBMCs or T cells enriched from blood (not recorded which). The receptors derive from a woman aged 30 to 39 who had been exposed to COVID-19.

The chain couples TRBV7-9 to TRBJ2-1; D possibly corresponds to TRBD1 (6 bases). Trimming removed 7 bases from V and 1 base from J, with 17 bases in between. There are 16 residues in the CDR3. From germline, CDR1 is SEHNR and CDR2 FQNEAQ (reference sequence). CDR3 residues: CASTRGGEGSYNEQFF. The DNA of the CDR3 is TGTGCCAGCACTCGAGGGGGTGAGGGGTCCTACAATGAGCAGTTCTTC.

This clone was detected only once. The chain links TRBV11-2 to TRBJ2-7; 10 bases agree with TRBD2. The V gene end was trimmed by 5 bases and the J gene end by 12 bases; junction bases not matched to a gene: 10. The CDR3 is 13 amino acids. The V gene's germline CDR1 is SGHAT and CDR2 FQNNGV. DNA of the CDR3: TGTGCCAGCAGCCTGACAGTGACTAGCGGGCGGTACTTC. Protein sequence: CASSLTVTSGRYF.

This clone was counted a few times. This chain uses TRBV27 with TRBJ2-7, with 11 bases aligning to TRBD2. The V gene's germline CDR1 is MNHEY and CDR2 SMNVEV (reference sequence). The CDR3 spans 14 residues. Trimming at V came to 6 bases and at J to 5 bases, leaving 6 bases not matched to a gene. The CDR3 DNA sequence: TGTGCCAGCAGGATAGCGGGAGGGCCTAACGAGCAGTACTTC. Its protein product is CASRIAGGPNEQYF.

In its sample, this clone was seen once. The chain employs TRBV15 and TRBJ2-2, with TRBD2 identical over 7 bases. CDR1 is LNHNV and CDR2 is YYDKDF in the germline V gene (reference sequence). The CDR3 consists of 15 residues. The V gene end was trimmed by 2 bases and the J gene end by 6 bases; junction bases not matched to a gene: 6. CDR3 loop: CATSRSPGGSGELFF. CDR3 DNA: TGTGCCACCAGCAGATCCCCGGGGGGATCCGGGGAGCTGTTTTTT.

The CDR3 DNA follows: TGTGCCAGCAGCCGATCTGGGACAGGACGAGACTATGGCTACACCTTC. It specifies CASSRSGTGRDYGYTF. This chain joins TRBV5-4 and TRBJ1-2, with 8 bases that match TRBD1. The J segment lost 3 bases and the V segment lost 4 bases, leaving 11 bases of the junction unmatched. Germline V gene sequence: CDR1 SGHNT, CDR2 YYREEE (reference sequence). The CDR3 is 16 amino acids.

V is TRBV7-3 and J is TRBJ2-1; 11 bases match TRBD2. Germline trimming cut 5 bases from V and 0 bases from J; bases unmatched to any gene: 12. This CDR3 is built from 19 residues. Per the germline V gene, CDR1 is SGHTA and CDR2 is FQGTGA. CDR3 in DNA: TGTGCCAGCAGCCCGATATTAGCGGGAGGGCCTAACTCCTACAATGAGCAGTTCTTC. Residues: CASSPILAGGPNSYNEQFF.